This entry features one TCR beta chain sequence. The sample is drawn from a study of blood T cell repertoires in COVID-19. Method: immunoSEQ multiplex PCR; TCRdb's copy keeps in-frame clones and lacks some. The table includes 380,000 or so clones, around 90% detected once. The TCR originated in a woman in her 40s with acute COVID-19. Sequencing was performed on PBMCs or T cells enriched from blood (not recorded which).

CDR3 in amino acids: CASSQGGGAQYF. The CDR3 DNA is TGTGCCAGCAGCCAAGGGGGCGGGGCCCAGTACTTC. V and J are TRBV3-1 (or the pseudogene TRBV3-2) and TRBJ2-5; D is perhaps TRBD2 (6 bases). V lost 1 base, J lost 9 bases, and 9 bases lay in between. In germline, CDR1 is LGHDT, CDR2 YNNKEL (reference sequence). There are 12 residues in the CDR3.